These 23 T cell receptor beta chains were all obtained from the same sample, sequenced in a study of T cell repertoires in cytomegalovirus infection. These receptors have no known antigen. From the reads, TCRdb called clonotypes with MiXCR, one entry per CDR3 protein. The sample yields 75,000 to 95,000 distinct CDR3 sequences, about half seen once. The sequenced sample was CD8+ T cells from cultured PBMCs, obtained from culture after CMV antigen stimulation. Every receptor here comes from a human donor in good health (CMV status not recorded). Some clones in this sample may be carry-over from other donors' samples.

The chain links TRBV6-6 to TRBJ1-2, with D maybe TRBD1 (6 bases). Per germline, CDR1 MNHNY and CDR2 SVGAGI (reference sequence). This CDR3 comprises 16 residues. V was shortened by 0 bases and J by 4 bases, with 15 bases between the two germline ends. The CDR3 DNA reads TGTGCCAGCAGTTACTCACCTTTAAGGGGGGGCTATGGCTACACCTTC. Translating gives CASSYSPLRGGYGYTF.

V and J are TRBV19 and TRBJ1-1; tentative D call: TRBD1 (5 bases). V was trimmed by 6 bases and J by 1 base, leaving 18 bases between them. This CDR3 spans 16 amino acids. Per the germline V gene, CDR1 is LNHDA and CDR2 is SQIVND (reference sequence). As DNA, the CDR3 is TGTGCCAGTAGACTGAGGAGGGGAGAGGGGAACACTGAAGCTTTCTTT. This translates into CASRLRRGEGNTEAFF.

This chain connects TRBV5-1 to TRBJ2-7; 14 nucleotides align to TRBD2. Trimming cost V 4 bases and J 1 base; bases outside gene matches: 4. The CDR3 is 16 residues long. Per germline, CDR1 SGHRS and CDR2 YFSETQ. The CDR3 region is CASSPTSGRVSYEQYF. DNA for the CDR3: TGCGCCAGCAGCCCGACTAGCGGGAGGGTTTCCTACGAGCAGTACTTC. Full variable domain (remainder filled in from reference TRBV5-1 and TRBJ2-7): KAGVTQTPRYLIKTRGQQVTLSCSPISGHRSVSWYQQTPGQGLQFLFEYFSETQRNKGNFPGRFSGRQFSNSRSEMNVSTLELGDSALYLCASSPTSGRVSYEQYFGPGTRLTVT.

This clonotype was counted a few times. V and J are TRBV7-3 and TRBJ2-7; TRBD1 agrees at 8 bases. CDR3 length: 14 residues. Germline V gene data show CDR1 as SGHTA and CDR2 as FQGTGA. The trim removed 6 bases at V and 2 bases at J, leaving 6 bases unmatched. The CDR3 protein is CASSPGQGAYEQYF. The CDR3 DNA sequence: TGTGCCAGCAGTCCAGGACAGGGAGCCTACGAGCAGTACTTC.

This chain connects TRBV19 to TRBJ1-5; D remains unclear. The CDR3 extends over 14 amino acids. Deletions cut 5 bases from V and 4 bases from J, with 12 bases between. Germline CDR1 is LNHDA and CDR2 is SQIVND (reference sequence). Here the CDR3 DNA reads TGTGCCAGTAGTGAGGGTGAGAGGAATCAGCCCCAGCATTTT. The encoded protein is CASSEGERNQPQHF.

This chain links TRBV7-9 with TRBJ2-1; 8 nucleotides agree with TRBD1. Germline V gene sequence: CDR1 SEHNR, CDR2 FQNEAQ (reference sequence). The V and J ends lost 3 bases and 3 bases, in that order; junction bases with no gene match: 4. The length of the CDR3 is 15 residues. The CDR3 DNA is TGTGCCAGCAGCTTTCCAGGGGGCTACTACAATGAGCAGTTCTTC. Translated: CASSFPGGYYNEQFF.

The table lists this clonotype with a few counts. The rearrangement uses TRBV7-3 and TRBJ2-7; no reliable D call. Germline V gene lookup returns CDR1 SGHTA and CDR2 FQGTGA. The CDR3 runs to 13 residues. The ends were cut back, 5 bases at V and 2 bases at J, with 10 bases in the middle. CDR3 coding DNA: TGTGCCAGCAGCCCCCCGGCTGCCTACGAGCAGTACTTC. Protein: CASSPPAAYEQYF.

This clonotype was picked up a small number of times. V usage is TRBV27 and J usage is TRBJ2-7; TRBD2 is a possible D gene (5 bases). Germline V gene data show CDR1 as MNHEY and CDR2 as SMNVEV (reference sequence). Trimming took off 4 bases at V and 5 bases at J, with 9 bases between the two ends. The CDR3 is 12 amino acids. The chain's CDR3 is CASSSGGDEQYF. The CDR3 coding sequence is TGTGCCAGCAGTTCAGGAGGAGACGAGCAGTACTTC.

In nucleotides, the CDR3 is TGTGCCAGCAGCATCGATAGCGGGACACGTATTTACAATGAGCAGTTCTTC. Translated, it gives CASSIDSGTRIYNEQFF. The V call is TRBV7-9, the J call TRBJ2-1; 8 nucleotides line up with TRBD2. V lost 5 bases, J lost 4 bases, and 13 bases stayed unmatched. CDR1 is SEHNR and CDR2 is FQNEAQ in the germline V gene (reference sequence). There are 17 residues in the CDR3.

This clonotype was counted a single time. This chain links TRBV9 with TRBJ1-1; tentative D call: TRBD1 (6 bases). The CDR3 runs to 15 residues. The V and J ends lost 4 bases and 4 bases respectively, with 17 bases between them. Germline V lookup: CDR1 SGDLS, CDR2 YYNGEE. CDR3 DNA: TGTGCCAGCAGCCCTCTTACAGGGTATGGCACTGAAGCTTTCTTT. Encoded protein: CASSPLTGYGTEAFF.

The table lists this clonotype with a few counts. The chain couples TRBV7-8 to TRBJ2-3; D is ambiguous. Trimming removed 6 bases at V and 4 bases at J, with 8 bases between. Germline V gene data show CDR1 as SGHVS and CDR2 as FQNEAQ. This CDR3 is 12 amino acids long. The CDR3 coding sequence is TGTGCCAGCAGTTATAGTGCAGATACGCAGTATTTT. Translation: CASSYSADTQYF.

V is TRBV27 and J is TRBJ2-2, with 7 bases identical to TRBD1. Germline V gene lookup returns CDR1 MNHEY and CDR2 SMNVEV (reference sequence). With V trimmed by 5 bases and J by 4 bases, 4 bases remained unmatched. The CDR3 consists of 14 residues. DNA for the CDR3: TGTGCCAGCAGTAAGGGACAGCTCACCGGGGAGCTGTTTTTT. Translating it yields CASSKGQLTGELFF.

This chain uses TRBV12-5 with TRBJ2-7, with D maybe TRBD2 (7 bases). CDR1 LGHNT and CDR2 FRNRAP come from the germline V gene. The CDR3 has 18 amino acids. V gave up 0 bases and J gave up 0 bases, with 18 bases separating them. In nucleotides, the CDR3 is TGTGCTAGTGGTTTGGTGGGGGGTGGCGGGGGCAACTCCTACGAGCAGTACTTC. Encoded protein: CASGLVGGGGGNSYEQYF.

The V and J genes are TRBV7-8 and TRBJ2-1, with D tentatively TRBD2 (5 bases). V shed 6 bases and J shed 5 bases, with 17 bases lying between them. Looked up from germline, CDR1 is SGHVS and CDR2 is FQNEAQ. CDR3 length: 15 residues. CDR3 coding DNA: TGTGCCAGCAGGCTGTGGGCGGGTTGGAACAATGAGCAGTTCTTC. As protein: CASRLWAGWNNEQFF. Full variable domain (remainder filled in from reference TRBV7-8 and TRBJ2-1): GAGVSQSPRYKVAKRGQDVALRCDPISGHVSLFWYQQALGQGPEFLTYFQNEAQLDKSGLPSDRFFAERPEGSVSTLKIQRTQQEDSAVYLCASRLWAGWNNEQFFGPGTRLTVL.

The rearrangement links TRBV5-1 to TRBJ1-2; 9 bases fit TRBD1. The CDR3 runs to 16 residues. Trimming removed 1 base from V and 8 bases from J; junction bases left unmatched: 12. Per germline, CDR1 SGHRS and CDR2 YFSETQ. Here the CDR3 reads CASSLSSGQGARGYTF. The CDR3 nucleotides read TGCGCCAGCAGCTTGAGCTCGGGACAGGGAGCGCGGGGCTACACCTTC.

This chain uses TRBV7-4 with TRBJ1-1; D is unresolved. The CDR3 contains 14 residues. The germline V and J ends were trimmed by 2 bases and 1 base, with 8 bases remaining between them. CDR1 is SGHVT, CDR2 SQSDAQ, per germline. The CDR3 sequence is CASSLNTANTEAFF. CDR3 sequence (DNA): TGTGCCAGCAGCTTAAACACCGCGAACACTGAAGCTTTCTTT.

The chain is built from TRBV4-3 and TRBJ1-3; D not resolved. Trimming pared 1 base from V and 4 bases from J, leaving 5 bases between. There are 13 residues in the CDR3. The V gene's germline CDR1 is LGHNA and CDR2 YSLEER. The CDR3 DNA sequence: TGCGCCAGCAGCCAAGGGTCGGGAAACACCATATATTTT. Translating it yields CASSQGSGNTIYF.

This chain joins TRBV19 and TRBJ2-1; 14 nucleotides agree with TRBD2. Unmatched junction bases numbered 3, after V lost 4 bases and J lost 7 bases. This CDR3 is 15 amino acids long. The germline V gene encodes CDR1 LNHDA and CDR2 SQIVND (reference sequence). The CDR3 DNA reads as TGTGCCAGTAGTAGACTAGCGGGGGGGCGGAATGAGCAGTTCTTC. The encoded protein is CASSRLAGGRNEQFF.

This clonotype has only a few counts. This chain links TRBV12-3 or TRBV12-4 with TRBJ1-1; D uncertain. Trimming took 1 base from V and 3 from J, leaving 6 bases between them. The CDR3 sequence is 13 residues long. Here the CDR3 reads CASSLGRDTEAFF. Written as DNA, the CDR3 is TGTGCCAGCAGTTTAGGGAGGGACACTGAAGCTTTCTTT.

This clonotype was counted a few times. V and J are TRBV7-2 and TRBJ2-7; D is possibly TRBD1 or TRBD2 (5 bases each). CDR1 is SGHTA, CDR2 FQGNSA, per germline. The V end was cut by 5 bases, the J end by 5 bases, with 16 bases between. The CDR3 runs 14 residues. The CDR3 sequence is CASSHRDQPHEQYF. CDR3 nucleotide sequence: TGTGCCAGCAGCCACCGGGACCAACCTCACGAGCAGTACTTC.

This clonotype was seen ten or more times. The chain links TRBV12-3 or TRBV12-4 to TRBJ2-1; 10 bases line up with TRBD1. The CDR3 sequence is 14 residues long. Trimming cost V 5 bases and J 10 bases; bases outside gene matches: 8. The CDR3 DNA sequence: TGTGCCAGCAGTCCTCGACAGGGGGCCGACGAGCAGTTCTTC. Translated: CASSPRQGADEQFF.

The chain employs TRBV13 and TRBJ2-1, with 11 bases lining up with TRBD2. Germline V gene sequence: CDR1 PRHDT, CDR2 FYEKMQ (reference sequence). J gave up 8 bases and V 6 bases, and 3 bases lay outside the gene matches. The CDR3 spans 13 residues. The CDR3 DNA reads as TGTGCCAGCAGGATAGCGGGAGGGGATGAGCAGTTCTTC. Protein: CASRIAGGDEQFF.

V and J are TRBV19 and TRBJ2-7; weak D call: TRBD2 (5 bases). This CDR3 has 14 residues. The germline V and J ends were trimmed by 3 bases and 2 bases, with 11 bases remaining between them. Germline loops: CDR1 LNHDA, CDR2 SQIVND (reference sequence). This CDR3 is CASSMTLEAYEQYF. In DNA, the CDR3 is TGTGCCAGTAGTATGACATTGGAGGCCTACGAGCAGTACTTC. The whole variable domain, filled in from reference TRBV19 and TRBJ2-7, reads DGGITQSPKYLFRKEGQNVTLSCEQNLNHDAMYWYRQDPGQGLRLIYYSQIVNDFQKGDIAEGYSVSREKKESFPLTVTSAQKNPTAFYLCASSMTLEAYEQYFGPGTRLTVT.